These 9 T cell receptor beta chains originate from one sample sequenced in a study of blood T cell repertoires in COVID-19 (dated by TCRdb to 2020 to 2021). The library was made by the immunoSEQ multiplex PCR assay. This immuneACCESS table, as held by TCRdb, lists in-frame sequences with V and J called but not all clones. Of the missing ones, under half trace to an unresolved V gene in checked studies; the others have no known cause. The sample yields 250,000 to 350,000 clones; more than 85% were counted once. About 0.8% of the sample is held by the ten biggest clonotypes. The sequenced sample was peripheral blood. These TCRs come from a man younger than 45 with acute or convalescent COVID-19.

Written as DNA, the CDR3 is TGTGCCAGCAGCTTAAGCTACACCGGGGAGCTGTTTTTT. It translates to CASSLSYTGELFF. This chain joins TRBV11-2 and TRBJ2-2, with D uncertain. Germline V gene sequence: CDR1 SGHAT, CDR2 FQNNGV. V lost 2 bases to trimming and J lost 3 bases, with 4 bases between them. The CDR3 length is 13 residues.

The chain recombines TRBV7-2 with TRBJ2-3; 7 nucleotides agree with TRBD2. Germline CDR1 is SGHTA and CDR2 is FQGNSA. J lost 3 bases, V lost 5 bases, and 11 bases had no gene match. This CDR3 comprises 16 residues. CDR3 nucleotide sequence: TGTGCCAGCAGCGGCGGGAGTGGGAGTAATACAGATACGCAGTATTTT. It yields the protein CASSGGSGSNTDTQYF. Filled out from reference TRBV7-2 and TRBJ2-3, the complete variable domain reads GAGVSQSPSNKVTEKGKDVELRCDPISGHTALYWYRQSLGQGLEFLIYFQGNSAPDKSGLPSDRFSAERTGGSVSTLTIQRTQQEDSAVYLCASSGGSGSNTDTQYFGPGTRLTVL.

The CDR3 loop is CASSQGQGRSNQPQHF. The CDR3 DNA follows: TGTGCCAGCTCCCAAGGACAGGGTAGAAGCAATCAGCCCCAGCATTTT. The chain is built from TRBV18 and TRBJ1-5, with 8 bases aligning to TRBD1. CDR3 length equals 16 residues. Per germline, CDR1 KGHSH and CDR2 LQKENI. Trimming at V came to 6 bases and at J to 1 base, leaving 8 bases not matched to a gene.

This chain connects TRBV27 to TRBJ2-5; 8 bases match TRBD1. The CDR3 consists of 14 residues. Germline assignment: CDR1 MNHEY and CDR2 SMNVEV (reference sequence). With V trimmed by 3 bases and J by 3 bases, 3 bases remained unmatched. The CDR3 DNA follows: TGTGCCAGCAGTTTTACAGGGGGAAAAGAGACCCAGTACTTC. It codes for CASSFTGGKETQYF.

The rearrangement uses TRBV2 and TRBJ1-5; no definite D call. This CDR3 comprises 14 residues. Germline assignment: CDR1 SNHLY and CDR2 FYNNEI. V was cut by 5 bases and J by 4 bases, with 12 bases left in between. The CDR3 loop reads CASSKDGGNQPQHF. CDR3 DNA: TGTGCCAGCAGTAAAGACGGAGGTAATCAGCCCCAGCATTTT.

This chain uses TRBV7-9 with TRBJ2-7, with 10 bases aligning to TRBD1. J gave up 6 bases and V 1 base, and 0 bases lay outside the gene matches. This CDR3 comprises 13 residues. CDR1 is SEHNR, CDR2 FQNEAQ, per germline (reference sequence). CDR3: CASSLGTGGEQYF. CDR3 coding DNA: TGTGCCAGCAGCTTAGGGACAGGGGGCGAGCAGTACTTC.

This chain links TRBV30 with TRBJ2-2, with unresolved D. This CDR3 spans 14 amino acids. CDR1 and CDR2 (germline): GTSNPN, SVGIG (reference sequence). V was cut by 0 bases and J by 2 bases, with 7 bases left in between. CDR3 sequence (DNA): TGTGCCTGGAGTGTTTGGAGTAACACCGGGGAGCTGTTTTTT. It codes for CAWSVWSNTGELFF.

The chain links TRBV5-1 to TRBJ1-5; 10 positions agree with TRBD1. Per germline, CDR1 SGHRS and CDR2 YFSETQ. The CDR3 sequence is 19 residues long. V shed 5 bases and J 0 bases; nucleotides not matched to a gene: 14. The CDR3 here is CASSVGRTGGPRSNQPQHF. The CDR3 DNA sequence: TGCGCCAGCAGTGTGGGGAGGACAGGGGGGCCCCGTAGCAATCAGCCCCAGCATTTT.

This rearrangement joins TRBV29-1 to TRBJ2-7; no definite D call. The V end lost 7 bases, the J end lost 4 bases, and 14 bases lay between the germline ends. Germline values: CDR1 SQVTM, CDR2 ANQGSEA. The CDR3 is 12 amino acids. The CDR3 sequence is CSGGGDSYEQYF. The DNA of the CDR3 is TGCAGCGGCGGTGGAGACTCTTACGAGCAGTACTTC.